The 10 T cell receptor beta chains presented below share a single source sample, sequenced in a study of tumor and adjacent non-tumor tissue in lung cancer (dated by TCRdb to 2016 to 2018). Receptor amplification or capture employed multiplex PCR. Instrument used: Illumina HiSeq 2500. TCRbeta libraries were constructed through three rounds of nested PCR with primers (Table S4) according to protocols modified from ARM-PCR. Starting from the raw public reads, TCRdb applied fastp trimming at Q25, assembled clones with MiXCR and retained in-frame beta chains. Every CDR3 protein is listed once, alongside the most common genes and DNA of its rows. The sample has fewer than 85,000 distinct CDR3 sequences on record, approximately 79% of them singletons. Together, the top ten hold 10% to 15% of the sample. Bulk unsorted tissue served as the source for RNA extraction, and RNA quality was assessed using a NanoDrop ND-1000 and an Agilent 2100.

The specimen was lung tumor tissue. These receptors all come from a woman between 45 and 65 years old with non-small cell lung cancer.

This clonotype has more than one count but fewer than ten. A read error is possible here, since a much larger clone lies one base away. V and J are TRBV7-2 and TRBJ2-7; D gene uncertain. Between the trimmed V and J ends, which lost 5 bases and 3 bases, there was a span of 17 bases. The CDR3 loop spans 15 amino acids. Per germline, CDR1 SGHTA and CDR2 FQGNSA. This CDR3 is CASSKPTAGDYEQYF. The CDR3 DNA sequence: TGTGCCAGCAGCAAGCCGACCGCTGGAGACTACGAGCAGTACTTC.

Comment on this clonotype: A read error may account for a junction end that differs from germline. The chain carries TRBV20-1 and TRBJ1-5; possible D gene TRBD1, 5 bases. From germline, CDR1 is DFQATT and CDR2 SNEGSKA (reference sequence). The CDR3 runs 15 residues. In nucleotides, the CDR3 is TGCAGTGCTAGACCGAGACAGCGTGGTGGTCAGCCCCGGCATTTT. Its translation: CSARPRQRGGQPRHF.

As to this clonotype: Its ends do not fully match the called genes, so a read error is possible. This chain uses TRBV10-3 with TRBJ2-7; D may match TRBD1 or TRBD2 (5 bases each). Germline V lookup: CDR1 ENHRY, CDR2 SYGVKD. The CDR3 length is 15 residues. The CDR3 is CAAPEVGTKTYDQYF. The CDR3 bases are TGTGCCGCGCCGGAAGTAGGGACGAAAACCTACGATCAGTACTTC.

This clonotype was detected a few times. The CDR3 sequence: CSVAFRSGVANIQYF. CDR3 sequence (DNA): TGCAGCGTTGCCTTCAGGTCAGGGGTGGCGAACATTCAGTACTTC. The rearrangement joins TRBV29-1 to TRBJ2-4, with TRBD1 as a possible D gene (6 bases). Germline-derived CDR1 and CDR2 are SQVTM and ANQGSEA. This CDR3 spans 15 amino acids. V gave up 4 bases and J gave up 7 bases, with 20 bases separating them.

On this clonotype itself: Its ends do not fully match the called genes, so a read error is possible. The chain combines TRBV4-3 with TRBJ1-5; the D is unclear. Germline values: CDR1 LGHNA, CDR2 YSLEER. The CDR3 covers 13 residues. CDR3 sequence (DNA): TGCGCCGGCAGCCAAATCCTCAATAAGCCCCAGCATTTT. Protein sequence: CAGSQILNKPQHF.

On this clonotype: Germline is not matched at one junction end, which may reflect a read error. The V call is TRBV5-4, the J call TRBJ2-1; 11 bases match TRBD2. Germline CDR1 and CDR2: SGHNT and YYREEE (reference sequence). The CDR3 loop spans 15 amino acids. Written as DNA, the CDR3 is TGTACCAGCAGCGTGCCTGGACTAGCGGGTAATGAGCAGTTCTTC. This codes for CTSSVPGLAGNEQFF.

Remarks on this clonotype: The final CDR3 position lacks the conserved phenylalanine or tryptophan, pointing to a likely read error. The chain carries TRBV6-2 or TRBV6-3 and TRBJ2-7; perhaps TRBD1 as D (6 bases). Between the trimmed V and J ends, which lost 8 bases and 5 bases, there was a span of 16 bases. Germline values: CDR1 MNHEY, CDR2 SVGEGT. The CDR3 length is 13 residues. Written as DNA, the CDR3 is TGTGCCAGCGGCGGACAGTCTCTCGACGAGCAGTACTTA. Protein sequence: CASGGQSLDEQYL.

Comments on this clonotype: Lacking the conserved final phenylalanine or tryptophan, this CDR3 likely reflects a read error. This chain joins TRBV20-1 and TRBJ2-7, with TRBD1 matching 8 bases. The J call may be mistaken, given a closer DNA end match to TRBJ2-1. The CDR3 runs 15 residues. CDR1 is DFQATT, CDR2 SNEGSKA, per germline (reference sequence). This chain's CDR3 is CSARISGTGAYEQFL. The CDR3 DNA sequence: TGCAGTGCTAGAATTTCCGGGACAGGAGCCTACGAGCAGTTCCTC.

About this clonotype itself: Possible read error: a much larger clone is one base away. The rearrangement joins TRBV5-1 to TRBJ1-1, with no clear D. Trimming took 2 bases from V and 2 from J, leaving 13 bases between them. The germline V gene encodes CDR1 SGHRS and CDR2 YFSETQ. The CDR3 has 15 residues. CDR3 loop: CASSFGGDPNTEAFF. CDR3 DNA sequence: TGCGCCAGCAGCTTCGGTGGCGATCCTAACACTGAAGCTTTCTTT.

The chain has TRBV10-3 and TRBJ2-7, with D unresolved. The germline gives CDR1 ENHRY, CDR2 SYGVKD. The V end lost 7 bases, the J end lost 7 bases, and 20 bases lay between the germline ends. CDR3 size: 14 residues. CDR3 coding DNA: TGTGCCATCAATGTGGCCCAGTTACACCTTGAGCAGTACTTC. Protein product: CAINVAQLHLEQYF.